A selection of T cell receptor beta chains follows, all from one sample in a study of CD8 T cells in ankylosing spondylitis. Using its own MiXCR run on the 5' RACE reads, TCRdb lists one record per CDR3 protein. The sample has about 130,000 distinct CDR3 sequences, roughly 13% seen once; the top ten hold approximately 3%. Material: blood, either unsorted or a sorted T cell fraction (not recorded which). Receptor source: a female donor with ankylosing spondylitis or in good health (not recorded which). Each CDR3 is given with its conserved first and last residue. A D gene is named only where the DNA matches it firmly. Clone size is stated in some rows and not others, as once, few, many or a class when expanded.

CDR3 DNA | CDR3 protein | V gene | D gene | clone size | J gene
TGTGCCAGCAGCTTGGCAGGGAAAGTCGATACGCAGTATTTT | CASSLAGKVDTQYF | TRBV5-6 | . | . | TRBJ2-3
TGCGCCAGCAGCCGACAGGGTGACGGTGAGCAGTTCTTC | CASSRQGDGEQFF | TRBV5-1 | TRBD1 | many | TRBJ2-1
TGTGCCAGTGGAATTAGCGGGAGCAACAATGAGCAGTTCTTC | CASGISGSNNEQFF | TRBV25-1 | TRBD2 | few | TRBJ2-1
TGTGCCAGCACAAGGGCAGCGGGAGGGTCCTACAATGAGCAGTTCTTC | CASTRAAGGSYNEQFF | TRBV11-1 | TRBD2 | many | TRBJ2-1
TGCGCCAGCAGCCAAGATATCTGGGGAGACACCATATATTTT | CASSQDIWGDTIYF | TRBV4-1 | . | many | TRBJ1-3
TGTGCCAGCAGCATGACAGGGACGAACACCGGGGAGCTGTTTTTT | CASSMTGTNTGELFF | TRBV7-9 | TRBD1 | . | TRBJ2-2
TGTGCCAGCAGCTTAGCGCGGGACAGAAAAGAAGCTTTCTTT | CASSLARDRKEAFF | TRBV7-2 | TRBD1 | many | TRBJ1-1
TGCAGTGCTGGACTTTACAGATTTGGGAGGACCGGGGCGTCCTACGAGCAGTACTTC | CSAGLYRFGRTGASYEQYF | TRBV20-1 | . | many | TRBJ2-7
TGTGCCATCAGCCCGGGACAGGGTCAGCCCCAGCATTTT | CAISPGQGQPQHF | TRBV10-3 | TRBD1 | many | TRBJ1-5
TGTGCCAGCAGCCGGGGGGGACAGAACACAGATACGCAGTATTTT | CASSRGGQNTDTQYF | TRBV6-1 | . | many | TRBJ2-3
TGCGCCAGCAGCAGTAGCGGGGATAGTTTGAAGACCCAGTACTTC | CASSSSGDSLKTQYF | TRBV5-1 | TRBD2 | few | TRBJ2-5
TGTGCCAGCAGTTCCACCGGGCCGTCCTACGAGCAGTACTTC | CASSSTGPSYEQYF | TRBV12-3/TRBV12-4 | . | . | TRBJ2-7
TGTGCCAGCAGTGCCGCGGGGGGCCGCACAGATACGCGGTATTTT | CASSAAGGRTDTRYF | TRBV25-1 | TRBD2 | . | TRBJ2-3
TGTGCCAGCAGCTGGCGACAGGGACCCTACGAGCAGTACTTC | CASSWRQGPYEQYF | TRBV7-2 | TRBD1 | . | TRBJ2-7
TGTGCCAGCAGGCACTCGCCGGGGTCGGGAGGACAAGAGACCCAGTACTTC | CASRHSPGSGGQETQYF | TRBV28 | TRBD2 | once | TRBJ2-5
TGTGCCAGCAGCTTACCGGGCGGGGGGGCCGTTGATACGCAGTATTTT | CASSLPGGGAVDTQYF | TRBV11-2 | TRBD2 | . | TRBJ2-3
TGTGCCTGGAGGAGGACAGGCGGACCCGAAGCTTTCTTT | CAWRRTGGPEAFF | TRBV30 | TRBD1 | few | TRBJ1-1